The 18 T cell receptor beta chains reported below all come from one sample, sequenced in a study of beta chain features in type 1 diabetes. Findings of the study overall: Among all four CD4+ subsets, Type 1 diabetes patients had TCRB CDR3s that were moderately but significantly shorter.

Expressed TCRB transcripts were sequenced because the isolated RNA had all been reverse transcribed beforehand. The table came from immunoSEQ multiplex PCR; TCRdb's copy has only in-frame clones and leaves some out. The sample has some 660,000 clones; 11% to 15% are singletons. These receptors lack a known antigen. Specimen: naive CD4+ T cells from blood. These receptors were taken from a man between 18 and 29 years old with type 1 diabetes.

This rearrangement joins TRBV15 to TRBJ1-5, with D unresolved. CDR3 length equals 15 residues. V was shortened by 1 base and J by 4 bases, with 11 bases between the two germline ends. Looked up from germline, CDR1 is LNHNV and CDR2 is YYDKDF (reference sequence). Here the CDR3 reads CATSRGPMGNQPQHF. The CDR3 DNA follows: TGTGCCACCAGCAGAGGTCCGATGGGGAATCAGCCCCAGCATTTT. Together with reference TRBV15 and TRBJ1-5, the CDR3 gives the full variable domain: DAMVIQNPRYQVTQFGKPVTLSCSQTLNHNVMYWYQQKSSQAPKLLFHYYDKDFNNEADTPDNFQSRRPNTSFCFLDIRSPGLGDTAMYLCATSRGPMGNQPQHFGDGTRLSIL.

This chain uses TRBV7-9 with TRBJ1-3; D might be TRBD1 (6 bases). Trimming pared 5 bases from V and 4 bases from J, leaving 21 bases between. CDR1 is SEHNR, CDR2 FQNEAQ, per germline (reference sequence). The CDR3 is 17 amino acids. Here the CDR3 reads CASSHKPPGAEGNTIYF. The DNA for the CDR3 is TGTGCCAGCAGCCACAAACCACCGGGGGCAGAAGGAAACACCATATATTTT.

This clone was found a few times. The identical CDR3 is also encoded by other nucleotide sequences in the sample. This CDR3 reads CASSPPGANTGELFF. The CDR3 DNA follows: TGTGCCAGCTCACCACCCGGTGCGAACACCGGGGAGCTGTTTTTT. The V gene is TRBV18, the J gene TRBJ2-2, with D hard to call. The V and J ends lost 0 bases and 0 bases respectively, with 5 bases between them. Germline CDR1 reads KGHSH; CDR2 reads LQKENI. CDR3 size: 15 residues.

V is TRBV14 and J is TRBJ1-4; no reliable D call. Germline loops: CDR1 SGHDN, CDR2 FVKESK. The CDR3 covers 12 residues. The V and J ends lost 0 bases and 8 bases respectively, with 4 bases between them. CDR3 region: CASSQDREKLFF. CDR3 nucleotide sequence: TGTGCCAGCAGCCAAGATCGGGAAAAACTGTTTTTT.

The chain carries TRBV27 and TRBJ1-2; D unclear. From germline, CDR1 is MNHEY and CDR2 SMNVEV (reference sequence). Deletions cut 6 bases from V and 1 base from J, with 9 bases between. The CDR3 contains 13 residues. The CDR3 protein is CASSPPGNYGYTF. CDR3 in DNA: TGTGCCAGCAGCCCCCCGGGTAACTATGGCTACACCTTC.

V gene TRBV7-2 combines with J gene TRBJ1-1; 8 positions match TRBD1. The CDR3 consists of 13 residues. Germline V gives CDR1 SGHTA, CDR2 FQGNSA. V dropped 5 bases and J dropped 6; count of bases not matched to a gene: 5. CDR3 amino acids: CASSTGGHAEAFF. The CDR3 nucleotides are TGTGCCAGCAGCACAGGGGGACACGCTGAAGCTTTCTTT. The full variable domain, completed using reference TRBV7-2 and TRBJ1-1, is GAGVSQSPSNKVTEKGKDVELRCDPISGHTALYWYRQSLGQGLEFLIYFQGNSAPDKSGLPSDRFSAERTGGSVSTLTIQRTQQEDSAVYLCASSTGGHAEAFFGQGTRLTVV.

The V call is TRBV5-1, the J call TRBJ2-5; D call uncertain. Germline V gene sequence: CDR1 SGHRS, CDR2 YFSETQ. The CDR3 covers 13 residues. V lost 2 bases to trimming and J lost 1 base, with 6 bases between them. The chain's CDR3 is CASSFGFQETQYF. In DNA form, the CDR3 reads TGCGCCAGCAGCTTCGGCTTCCAAGAGACCCAGTACTTC. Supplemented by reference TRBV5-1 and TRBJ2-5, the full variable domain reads KAGVTQTPRYLIKTRGQQVTLSCSPISGHRSVSWYQQTPGQGLQFLFEYFSETQRNKGNFPGRFSGRQFSNSRSEMNVSTLELGDSALYLCASSFGFQETQYFGPGTRLLVL.

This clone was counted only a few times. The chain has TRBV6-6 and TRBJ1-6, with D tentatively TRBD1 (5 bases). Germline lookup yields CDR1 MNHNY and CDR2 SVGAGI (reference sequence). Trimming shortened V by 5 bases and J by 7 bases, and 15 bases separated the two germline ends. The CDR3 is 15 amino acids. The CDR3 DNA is TGTGCCAGCAGTATGGAGGGGTTTACGAATTCACCCCTCCACTTT. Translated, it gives CASSMEGFTNSPLHF.

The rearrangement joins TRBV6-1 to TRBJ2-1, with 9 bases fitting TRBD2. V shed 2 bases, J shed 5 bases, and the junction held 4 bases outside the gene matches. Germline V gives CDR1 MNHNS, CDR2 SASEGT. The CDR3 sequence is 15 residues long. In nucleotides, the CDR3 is TGTGCCAGCAGTGAATGGGCGGGAGGGAACAATGAGCAGTTCTTC. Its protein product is CASSEWAGGNNEQFF.

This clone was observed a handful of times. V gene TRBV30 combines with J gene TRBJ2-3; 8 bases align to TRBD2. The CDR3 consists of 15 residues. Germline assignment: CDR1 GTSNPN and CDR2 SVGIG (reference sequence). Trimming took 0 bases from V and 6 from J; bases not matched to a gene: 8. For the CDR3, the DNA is TGTGCCTGGAGTGTATCCGCGGGGGGTGGTGATACGCAGTATTTT. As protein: CAWSVSAGGGDTQYF.

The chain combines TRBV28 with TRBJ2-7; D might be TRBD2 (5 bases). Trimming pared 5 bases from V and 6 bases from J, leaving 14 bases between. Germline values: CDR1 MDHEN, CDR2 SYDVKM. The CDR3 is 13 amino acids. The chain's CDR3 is CASSLPGVSEQYF. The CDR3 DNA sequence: TGTGCCAGCAGTCTCCCCGGGGTGAGCGAGCAGTACTTC.

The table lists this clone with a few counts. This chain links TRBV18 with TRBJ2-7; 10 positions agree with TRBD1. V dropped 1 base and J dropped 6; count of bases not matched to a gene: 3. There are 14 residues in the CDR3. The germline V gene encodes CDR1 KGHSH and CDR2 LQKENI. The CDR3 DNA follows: TGTGCCAGCTCACCACAGGGACAGGGGATCGAGCAGTACTTC. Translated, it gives CASSPQGQGIEQYF.

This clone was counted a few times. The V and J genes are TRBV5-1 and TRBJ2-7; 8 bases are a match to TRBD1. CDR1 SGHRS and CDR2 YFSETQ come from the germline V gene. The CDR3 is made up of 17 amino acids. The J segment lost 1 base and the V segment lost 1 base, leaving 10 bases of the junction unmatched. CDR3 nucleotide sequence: TGCGCCAGCAGCTTGTATAACCGGGACAGGACTTCCTACGAGCAGTACTTC. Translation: CASSLYNRDRTSYEQYF.

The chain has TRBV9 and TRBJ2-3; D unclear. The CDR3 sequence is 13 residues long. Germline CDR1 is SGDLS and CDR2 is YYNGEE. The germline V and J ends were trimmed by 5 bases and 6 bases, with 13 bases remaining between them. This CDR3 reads CASSPNPDDTQYF. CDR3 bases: TGTGCCAGCAGTCCTAACCCGGATGATACGCAGTATTTT.

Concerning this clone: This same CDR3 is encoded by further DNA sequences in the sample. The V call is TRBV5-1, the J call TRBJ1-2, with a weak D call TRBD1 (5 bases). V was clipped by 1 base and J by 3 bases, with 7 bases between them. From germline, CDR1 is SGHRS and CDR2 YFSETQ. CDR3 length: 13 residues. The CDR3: CASSLLGDYGYTF. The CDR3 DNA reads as TGCGCCAGCAGCTTGTTAGGGGACTATGGCTACACCTTC.

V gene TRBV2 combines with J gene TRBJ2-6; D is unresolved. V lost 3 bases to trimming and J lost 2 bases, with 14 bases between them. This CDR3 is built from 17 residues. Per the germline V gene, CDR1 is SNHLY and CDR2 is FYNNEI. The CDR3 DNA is TGTGCCAGCAGTGATCACGGTACTCTAGCTGGGGCCAACGTCCTGACTTTC. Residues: CASSDHGTLAGANVLTF.

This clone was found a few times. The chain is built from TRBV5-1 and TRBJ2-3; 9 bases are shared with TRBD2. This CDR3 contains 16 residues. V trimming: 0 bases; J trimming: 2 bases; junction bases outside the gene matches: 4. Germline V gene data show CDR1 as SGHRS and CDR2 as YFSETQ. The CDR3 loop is CASSLALAGTTDTQYF. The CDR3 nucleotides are TGCGCCAGCAGCTTGGCGCTAGCGGGGACCACAGATACGCAGTATTTT.

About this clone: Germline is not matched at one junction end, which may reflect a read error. CDR3 DNA: TGTGCTAGCAGCCCTAGTGTGGCGGAACGGACCCAGTACTTC. Encoded protein: CASSPSVAERTQYF. This sequence joins TRBV7-7 and TRBJ2-5; unclear D gene. The CDR3 length is 14 residues. Germline-derived CDR1 and CDR2 are SSHAT and FNYEAQ (reference sequence). The complete variable domain, with remaining parts taken from reference TRBV7-7 and TRBJ2-5, reads GAGVSQSPRYKVTKRGQDVTLRCDPISSHATLYWYQQALGQGPEFLTYFNYEAQPDKSGLPSDRFSAERPEGSISTLTIQRTEQRDSAMYRCASSPSVAERTQYFGPGTRLLVL.